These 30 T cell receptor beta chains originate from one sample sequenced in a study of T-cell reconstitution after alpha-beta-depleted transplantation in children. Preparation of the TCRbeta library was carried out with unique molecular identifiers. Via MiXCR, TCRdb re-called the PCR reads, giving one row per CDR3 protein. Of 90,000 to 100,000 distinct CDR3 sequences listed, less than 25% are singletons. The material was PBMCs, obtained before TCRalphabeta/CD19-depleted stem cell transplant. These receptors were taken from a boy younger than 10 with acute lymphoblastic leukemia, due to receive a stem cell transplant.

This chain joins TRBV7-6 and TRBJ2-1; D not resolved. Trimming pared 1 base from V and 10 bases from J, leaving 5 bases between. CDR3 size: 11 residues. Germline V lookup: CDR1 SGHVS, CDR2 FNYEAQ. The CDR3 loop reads CASSLEREQFF. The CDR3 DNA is TGTGCCAGCAGCTTAGAACGGGAGCAGTTCTTC.

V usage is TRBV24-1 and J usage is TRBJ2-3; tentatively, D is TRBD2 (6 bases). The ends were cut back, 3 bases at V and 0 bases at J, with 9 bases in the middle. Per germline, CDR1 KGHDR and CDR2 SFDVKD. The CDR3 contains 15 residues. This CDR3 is CATSDPGTSTDTQYF. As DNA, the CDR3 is TGTGCCACCAGTGATCCCGGGACTAGCACAGATACGCAGTATTTT.

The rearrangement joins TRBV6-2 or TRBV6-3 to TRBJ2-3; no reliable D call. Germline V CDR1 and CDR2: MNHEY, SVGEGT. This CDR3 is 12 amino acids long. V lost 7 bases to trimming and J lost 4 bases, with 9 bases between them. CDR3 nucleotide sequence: TGTGCCAGCACTTCCCTCCCAGATACGCAGTATTTT. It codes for CASTSLPDTQYF.

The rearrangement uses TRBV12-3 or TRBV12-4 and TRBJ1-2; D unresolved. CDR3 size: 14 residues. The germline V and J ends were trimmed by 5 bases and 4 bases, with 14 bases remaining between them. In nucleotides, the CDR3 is TGTGCCAGCAGTGGGCCGGAGGCCCGCTATGGCTACACCTTC. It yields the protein CASSGPEARYGYTF.

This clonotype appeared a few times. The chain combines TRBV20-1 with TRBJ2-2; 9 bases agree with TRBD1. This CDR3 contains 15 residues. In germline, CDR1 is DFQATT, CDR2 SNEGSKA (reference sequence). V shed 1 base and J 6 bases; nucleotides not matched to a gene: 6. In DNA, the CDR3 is TGCAGTGCTAGAGGGGGGACAGGGTTCGCCGGGGAGCTGTTTTTT. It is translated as CSARGGTGFAGELFF.

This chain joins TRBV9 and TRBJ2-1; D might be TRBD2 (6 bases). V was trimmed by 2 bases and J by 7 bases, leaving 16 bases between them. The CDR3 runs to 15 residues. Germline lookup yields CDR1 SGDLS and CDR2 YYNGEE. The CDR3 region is CASSVSGGARNEQFF. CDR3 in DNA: TGTGCCAGCAGCGTTAGCGGAGGGGCGCGGAATGAGCAGTTCTTC.

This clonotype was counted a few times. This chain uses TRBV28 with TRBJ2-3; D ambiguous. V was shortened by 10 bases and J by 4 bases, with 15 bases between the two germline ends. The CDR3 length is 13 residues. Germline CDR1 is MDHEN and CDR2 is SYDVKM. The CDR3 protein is CATRVEWPDTQYF. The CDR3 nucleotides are TGTGCCACCCGAGTGGAATGGCCAGATACGCAGTATTTT.

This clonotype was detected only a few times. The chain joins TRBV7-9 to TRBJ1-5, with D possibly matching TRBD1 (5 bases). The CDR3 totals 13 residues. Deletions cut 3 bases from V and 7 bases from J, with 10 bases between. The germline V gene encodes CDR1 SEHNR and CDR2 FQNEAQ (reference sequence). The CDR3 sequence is CASSLDGGQPQHF. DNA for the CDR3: TGTGCCAGCAGCTTGGATGGGGGGCAGCCCCAGCATTTT. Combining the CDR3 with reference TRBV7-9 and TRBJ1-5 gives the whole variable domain DTGVSQNPRHKITKRGQNVTFRCDPISEHNRLYWYRQTLGQGPEFLTYFQNEAQLEKSRLLSDRFSAERPKGSFSTLEIQRTEQGDSAMYLCASSLDGGQPQHFGDGTRLSIL.

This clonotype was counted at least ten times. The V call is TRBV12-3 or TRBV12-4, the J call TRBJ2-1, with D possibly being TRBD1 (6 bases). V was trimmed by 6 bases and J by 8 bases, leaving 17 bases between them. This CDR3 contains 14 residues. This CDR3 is CASSLQGGWYEQFF. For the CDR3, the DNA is TGTGCCAGCAGCTTACAGGGTGGGTGGTATGAGCAGTTCTTC.

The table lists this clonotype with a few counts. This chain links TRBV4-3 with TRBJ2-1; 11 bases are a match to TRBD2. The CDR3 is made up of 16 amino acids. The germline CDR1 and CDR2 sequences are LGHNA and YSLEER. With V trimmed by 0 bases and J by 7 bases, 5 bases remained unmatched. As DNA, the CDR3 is TGCGCCAGCAGCCAAGATACTAGCGGGAGTATAAATGAGCAGTTCTTC. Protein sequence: CASSQDTSGSINEQFF.

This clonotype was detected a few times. The CDR3 region is CASSWGVQETQYF. The CDR3 bases are TGCGCCAGCAGCTGGGGGGTACAAGAGACCCAGTACTTC. The V gene is TRBV5-1, the J gene TRBJ2-5; tentatively, D is TRBD2 (6 bases). The CDR3 length is 13 residues. CDR1 SGHRS and CDR2 YFSETQ come from the germline V gene. Trimming pared 3 bases from V and 2 bases from J, leaving 8 bases between. Supplemented by reference TRBV5-1 and TRBJ2-5, the full variable domain reads KAGVTQTPRYLIKTRGQQVTLSCSPISGHRSVSWYQQTPGQGLQFLFEYFSETQRNKGNFPGRFSGRQFSNSRSEMNVSTLELGDSALYLCASSWGVQETQYFGPGTRLLVL.

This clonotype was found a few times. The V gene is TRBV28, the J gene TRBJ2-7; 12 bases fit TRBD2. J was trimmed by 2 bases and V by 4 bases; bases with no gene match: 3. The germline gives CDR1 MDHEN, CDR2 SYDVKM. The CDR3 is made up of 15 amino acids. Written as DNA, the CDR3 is TGTGCCAGCAGTTCTCGACTAGCGGGAGCCTACGAGCAGTACTTC. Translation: CASSSRLAGAYEQYF.

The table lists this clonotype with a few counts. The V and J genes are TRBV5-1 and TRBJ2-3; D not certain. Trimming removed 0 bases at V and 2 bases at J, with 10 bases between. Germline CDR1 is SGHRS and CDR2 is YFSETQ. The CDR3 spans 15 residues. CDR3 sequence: CASSLAEGSTDTQYF. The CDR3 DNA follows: TGCGCCAGCAGCTTGGCAGAAGGGTCCACAGATACGCAGTATTTT. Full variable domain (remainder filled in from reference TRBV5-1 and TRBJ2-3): KAGVTQTPRYLIKTRGQQVTLSCSPISGHRSVSWYQQTPGQGLQFLFEYFSETQRNKGNFPGRFSGRQFSNSRSEMNVSTLELGDSALYLCASSLAEGSTDTQYFGPGTRLTVL.

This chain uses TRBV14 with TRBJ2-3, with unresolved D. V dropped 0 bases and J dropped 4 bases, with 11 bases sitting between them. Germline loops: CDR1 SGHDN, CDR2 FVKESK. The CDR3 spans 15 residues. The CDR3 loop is CASSQDYSRADTQYF. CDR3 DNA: TGTGCCAGCAGCCAAGATTACTCACGCGCAGATACGCAGTATTTT.

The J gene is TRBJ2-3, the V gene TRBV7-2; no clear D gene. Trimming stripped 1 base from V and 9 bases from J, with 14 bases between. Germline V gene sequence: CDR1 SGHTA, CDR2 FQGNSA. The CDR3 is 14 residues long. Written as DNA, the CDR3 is TGTGCCAGCAGCTTAGGGATGGCGGCATCGACGCAGTATTTT. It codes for CASSLGMAASTQYF.

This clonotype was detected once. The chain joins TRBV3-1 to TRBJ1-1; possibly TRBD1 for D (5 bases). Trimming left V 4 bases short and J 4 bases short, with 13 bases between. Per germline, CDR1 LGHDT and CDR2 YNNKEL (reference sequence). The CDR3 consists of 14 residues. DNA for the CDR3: TGTGCCAGCAGCCGCAAACAGGAAGGCACTGAAGCTTTCTTT. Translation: CASSRKQEGTEAFF.

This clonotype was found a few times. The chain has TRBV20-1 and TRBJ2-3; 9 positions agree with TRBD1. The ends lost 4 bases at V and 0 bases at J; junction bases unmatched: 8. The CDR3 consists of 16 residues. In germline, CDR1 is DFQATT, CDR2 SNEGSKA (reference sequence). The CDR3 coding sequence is TGCAGTGCTAACCCAGAACAGGGGGCTAGCACAGATACGCAGTATTTT. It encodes CSANPEQGASTDTQYF.

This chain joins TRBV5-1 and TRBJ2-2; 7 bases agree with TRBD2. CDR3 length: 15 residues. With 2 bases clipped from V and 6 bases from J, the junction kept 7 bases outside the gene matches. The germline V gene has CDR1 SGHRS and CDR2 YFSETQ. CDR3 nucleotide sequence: TGCGCCAGCAGCTTTGAACTAGCGTCCGCCGGGGAGCTGTTTTTT. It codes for CASSFELASAGELFF.

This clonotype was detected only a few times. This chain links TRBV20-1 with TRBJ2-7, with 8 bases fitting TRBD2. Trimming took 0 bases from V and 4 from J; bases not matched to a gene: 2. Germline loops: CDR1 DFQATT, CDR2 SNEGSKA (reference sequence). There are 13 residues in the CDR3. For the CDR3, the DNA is TGCAGTGCTAGAGATGGGACTAGATACGAGCAGTACTTC. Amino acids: CSARDGTRYEQYF.

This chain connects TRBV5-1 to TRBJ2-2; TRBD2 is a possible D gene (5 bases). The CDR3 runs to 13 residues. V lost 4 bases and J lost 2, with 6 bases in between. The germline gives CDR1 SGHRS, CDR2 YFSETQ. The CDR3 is CASSRDNTGELFF. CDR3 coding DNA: TGCGCCAGCAGCCGGGATAACACCGGGGAGCTGTTTTTT.

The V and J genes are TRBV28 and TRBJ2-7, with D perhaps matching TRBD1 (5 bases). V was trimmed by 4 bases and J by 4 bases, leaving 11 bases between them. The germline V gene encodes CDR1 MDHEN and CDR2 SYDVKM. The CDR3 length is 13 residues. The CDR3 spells CASSSAGKYEQYF. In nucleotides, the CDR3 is TGTGCCAGCAGTTCGGCAGGGAAGTACGAGCAGTACTTC.

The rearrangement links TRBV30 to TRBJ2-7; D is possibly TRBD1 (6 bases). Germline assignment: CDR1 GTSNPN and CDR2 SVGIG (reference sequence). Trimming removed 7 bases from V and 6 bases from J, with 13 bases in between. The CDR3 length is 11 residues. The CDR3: CALDRLTEQYF. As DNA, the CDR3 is TGTGCCTTGGACAGATTGACCGAGCAGTACTTC.

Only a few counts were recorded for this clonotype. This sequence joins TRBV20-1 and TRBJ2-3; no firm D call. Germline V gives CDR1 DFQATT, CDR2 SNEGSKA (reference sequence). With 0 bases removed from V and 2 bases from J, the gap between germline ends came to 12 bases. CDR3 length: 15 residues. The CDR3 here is CSARDLPGLTDTQYF. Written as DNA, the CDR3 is TGCAGTGCTAGAGATCTACCGGGCCTCACAGATACGCAGTATTTT.

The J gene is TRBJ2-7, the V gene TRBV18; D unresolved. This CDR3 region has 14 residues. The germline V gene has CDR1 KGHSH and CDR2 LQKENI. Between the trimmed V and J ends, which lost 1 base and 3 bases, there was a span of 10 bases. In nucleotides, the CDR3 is TGTGCCAGCTCACCACAGGGAAACTTCTACGAGCAGTACTTC. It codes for CASSPQGNFYEQYF.

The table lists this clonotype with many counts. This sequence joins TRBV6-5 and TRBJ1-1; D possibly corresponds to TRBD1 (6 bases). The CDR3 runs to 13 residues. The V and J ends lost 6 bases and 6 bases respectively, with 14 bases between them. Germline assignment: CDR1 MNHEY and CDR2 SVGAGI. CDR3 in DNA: TGTGCCAGCAGACTCGAGGGGGTCCCTGAAGCTTTCTTT. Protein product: CASRLEGVPEAFF.

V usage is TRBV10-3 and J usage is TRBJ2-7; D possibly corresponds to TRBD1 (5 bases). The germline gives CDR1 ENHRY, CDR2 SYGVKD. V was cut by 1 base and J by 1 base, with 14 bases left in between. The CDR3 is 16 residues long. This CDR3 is CAISEFGLRQSYEQYF. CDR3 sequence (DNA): TGTGCCATCAGTGAGTTCGGTCTGCGACAGTCCTACGAGCAGTACTTC.

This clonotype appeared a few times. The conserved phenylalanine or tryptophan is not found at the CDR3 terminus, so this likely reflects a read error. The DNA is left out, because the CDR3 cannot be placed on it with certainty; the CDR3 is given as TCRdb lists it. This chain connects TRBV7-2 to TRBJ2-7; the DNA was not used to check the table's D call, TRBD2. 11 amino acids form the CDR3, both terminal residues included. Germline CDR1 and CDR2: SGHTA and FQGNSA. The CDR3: CASSLAPGLPA.

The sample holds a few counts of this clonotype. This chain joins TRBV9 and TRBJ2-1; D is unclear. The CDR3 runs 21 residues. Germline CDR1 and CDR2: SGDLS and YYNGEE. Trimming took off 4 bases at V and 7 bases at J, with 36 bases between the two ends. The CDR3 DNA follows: TGTGCCAGCAGCCTTAGGTGGGGAATACTGCGTAGCTGGCCGAAGGGTAATGAGCAGTTCTTC. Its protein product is CASSLRWGILRSWPKGNEQFF.

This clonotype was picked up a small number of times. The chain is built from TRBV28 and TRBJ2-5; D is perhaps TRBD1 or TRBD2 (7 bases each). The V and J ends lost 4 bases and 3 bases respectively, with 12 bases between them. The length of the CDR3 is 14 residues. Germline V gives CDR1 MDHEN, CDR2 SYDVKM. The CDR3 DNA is TGTGCCAGCAGTTCGCAGGGGGGGGAAGAGACCCAGTACTTC. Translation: CASSSQGGEETQYF.

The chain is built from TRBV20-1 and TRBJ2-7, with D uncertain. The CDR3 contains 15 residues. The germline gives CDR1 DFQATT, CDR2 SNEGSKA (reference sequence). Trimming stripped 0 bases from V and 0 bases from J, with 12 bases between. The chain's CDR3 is CSARDPSYSSYEQYF. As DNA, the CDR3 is TGCAGTGCTAGAGATCCTTCGTATAGCTCCTACGAGCAGTACTTC.